The 26 T cell receptor beta chains below come from one sample, sequenced in a study of blood T cell repertoires in COVID-19. Profiled with immunoSEQ multiplex PCR; TCRdb holds only in-frame clones, not every one. The sample carries some 150,000 clones, roughly 87% recorded once. The sample comprised PBMCs or T cells enriched from blood (not recorded which). These receptors were obtained from a human donor with acute COVID-19. The donor label of this sample is uncertain.

This chain joins TRBV7-9 and TRBJ2-7, with D possibly TRBD1 on 5 matching bases. CDR1 SEHNR and CDR2 FQNEAQ come from the germline V gene (reference sequence). This CDR3 contains 12 residues. Trimming pared 6 bases from V and 3 bases from J, leaving 9 bases between. This chain's CDR3 is CASSIRDYEQYF. The CDR3 region has the DNA TGTGCCAGCAGTATCAGGGACTACGAGCAGTACTTC. The full variable domain, rest sourced from reference TRBV7-9 and TRBJ2-7, is DTGVSQNPRHKITKRGQNVTFRCDPISEHNRLYWYRQTLGQGPEFLTYFQNEAQLEKSRLLSDRFSAERPKGSFSTLEIQRTEQGDSAMYLCASSIRDYEQYFGPGTRLTVT.

V and J are TRBV13 and TRBJ2-1, with unresolved D. Germline values: CDR1 PRHDT, CDR2 FYEKMQ (reference sequence). There are 11 residues in the CDR3. With 5 bases removed from V and 9 bases from J, the gap between germline ends came to 8 bases. The CDR3 protein is CASSLVSEQFF. The CDR3 DNA is TGTGCCAGCAGCCTCGTCTCTGAGCAGTTCTTC.

This clone was seen only once. The chain has TRBV7-2 and TRBJ1-2; D is unclear. The CDR3 sequence is 16 residues long. V was trimmed by 5 bases and J by 2 bases, leaving 18 bases between them. Germline V gene sequence: CDR1 SGHTA, CDR2 FQGNSA. The CDR3 DNA sequence: TGTGCCAGCAGCCCCTGGGGAGGGTTATCGAACTATGGCTACACCTTC. Translation gives CASSPWGGLSNYGYTF.

A note on this clone: The same CDR3 arises from other DNA sequences in this sample as well. The chain employs TRBV19 and TRBJ1-1, with no clear D. CDR1 LNHDA and CDR2 SQIVND come from the germline V gene (reference sequence). Trimming stripped 1 base from V and 1 base from J, with 7 bases between. This CDR3 region has 14 residues. CDR3 loop: CASSIVGGNTEAFF. CDR3 in DNA: TGTGCCAGTAGTATAGTTGGAGGGAACACTGAAGCTTTCTTT. Drawing the rest from reference TRBV19 and TRBJ1-1, the complete variable domain is DGGITQSPKYLFRKEGQNVTLSCEQNLNHDAMYWYRQDPGQGLRLIYYSQIVNDFQKGDIAEGYSVSREKKESFPLTVTSAQKNPTAFYLCASSIVGGNTEAFFGQGTRLTVV.

The chain is built from TRBV3-1 (or the pseudogene TRBV3-2) and TRBJ1-1, with D possibly being TRBD1 (6 bases). The V gene's germline CDR1 is LGHDT and CDR2 YNNKEL (reference sequence). Trimming left V 3 bases short and J 5 bases short, with 22 bases between. The CDR3 totals 17 residues. Written as DNA, the CDR3 is TGTGCCAGCAGCCAGGCTCACAGGGCCGGGGGGCAAACTGAAGCTTTCTTT. This encodes CASSQAHRAGGQTEAFF.

This clone was seen more than once but under ten times. The gene calls are TRBV4-3 and TRBJ2-5, with 9 bases identical to TRBD2. Trimming removed 4 bases from V and 4 bases from J; junction bases left unmatched: 13. The CDR3 spans 17 residues. CDR1 is LGHNA and CDR2 is YSLEER in the germline V gene. The CDR3 reads CASSPRPGGGAAETQYF. In DNA, the CDR3 is TGCGCCAGCAGCCCTCGCCCGGGCGGGGGGGCCGCAGAGACCCAGTACTTC.

The rearrangement uses TRBV19 and TRBJ2-3, with 14 bases matching TRBD2. This CDR3 comprises 19 residues. V shed 4 bases and J 6 bases; nucleotides not matched to a gene: 15. Per germline, CDR1 LNHDA and CDR2 SQIVND (reference sequence). CDR3 region: CASSTRTSGGQRPWDTQYF. CDR3 in DNA: TGTGCCAGTAGTACGCGGACTAGCGGGGGGCAAAGGCCGTGGGATACGCAGTATTTT.

The V and J genes are TRBV7-8 and TRBJ2-2; a possible D gene is TRBD2 (5 bases). Germline V gene data show CDR1 as SGHVS and CDR2 as FQNEAQ. V was shortened by 3 bases and J by 5 bases, with 10 bases between the two germline ends. The CDR3 contains 14 residues. CDR3 sequence reads: CASSLGSGTGELFF. The CDR3 bases are TGTGCCAGCAGCTTGGGATCGGGGACCGGGGAGCTGTTTTTT.

CDR3 sequence reads: CSVVTEDYEQYF. CDR3 sequence (DNA): TGCAGCGTAGTGACAGAAGACTACGAGCAGTACTTC. The chain recombines TRBV29-1 with TRBJ2-7; the D gene is possibly TRBD1 (5 bases). This CDR3 is built from 12 residues. Germline-derived CDR1 and CDR2 are SQVTM and ANQGSEA. Trimming took 6 bases from V and 3 from J, leaving 12 bases between them.

V usage is TRBV4-3 and J usage is TRBJ2-4; 8 bases map to TRBD2. Germline lookup yields CDR1 LGHNA and CDR2 YSLEER. V shed 0 bases, J shed 4 bases, and the junction held 14 bases outside the gene matches. The CDR3 has 19 residues. CDR3 sequence: CASSQDIRGGLAVKNIQYF. CDR3 sequence (DNA): TGCGCCAGCAGCCAAGATATTCGGGGGGGCCTAGCGGTAAAAAACATTCAGTACTTC.

This rearrangement joins TRBV9 to TRBJ2-7; TRBD2 agrees at 8 bases. CDR1 is SGDLS, CDR2 YYNGEE, per germline. The CDR3 length is 16 residues. The V gene end was trimmed by 4 bases and the J gene end by 7 bases; junction bases not matched to a gene: 16. CDR3 region: CASSPRGGGGTWEQYF. The CDR3 DNA sequence: TGTGCCAGCAGCCCCCGGGGGGGAGGGGGTACCTGGGAGCAGTACTTC.

The chain joins TRBV12-5 to TRBJ1-2; 8 nucleotides line up with TRBD1. The ends lost 6 bases at V and 3 bases at J; junction bases unmatched: 12. The germline CDR1 and CDR2 sequences are LGHNT and FRNRAP. CDR3 length: 16 residues. In DNA, the CDR3 is TGTGCTAGTGGCCCCCCTCGACAGGGGTACGACTATGGCTACACCTTC. Translation: CASGPPRQGYDYGYTF.

In its sample, this clone was seen a few times. J is TRBJ1-6 and V is TRBV14; D call uncertain. The V end lost 0 bases, the J end lost 9 bases, and 24 bases lay between the germline ends. CDR1 and CDR2 (germline): SGHDN, FVKESK. The CDR3 spans 19 residues. The CDR3 coding sequence is TGTGCCAGCAGCCAAGAGAAGGGCCGGGGAGGCGGATTTGGTTCACCCCTCCACTTT. Translated: CASSQEKGRGGGFGSPLHF.

V and J are TRBV19 and TRBJ2-7; TRBD1 agrees at 8 bases. This CDR3 is built from 14 residues. Trimming removed 5 bases from V and 3 bases from J; junction bases left unmatched: 6. CDR1 is LNHDA, CDR2 SQIVND, per germline (reference sequence). CDR3 sequence reads: CASSGRTGIYEQYF. The CDR3, as DNA: TGTGCCAGTAGTGGGAGGACAGGGATCTACGAGCAGTACTTC.

V is TRBV5-4 and J is TRBJ1-3; D unresolved. Between the trimmed V and J ends, which lost 1 base and 0 bases, there was a span of 8 bases. Germline CDR1 SGHNT, CDR2 YYREEE (reference sequence). This CDR3 is built from 15 residues. The CDR3 spells CASSLLENSGNTIYF. The DNA for the CDR3 is TGTGCCAGCAGCTTGCTAGAAAACTCTGGAAACACCATATATTTT.

V and J are TRBV10-2 and TRBJ1-6; tentatively, D is TRBD1 (6 bases). Per the germline V gene, CDR1 is WSHSY and CDR2 is SAAADI. Deletions cut 2 bases from V and 10 bases from J, with 9 bases between. The CDR3 is 13 amino acids. The CDR3 region is CASSEKGVSPLHF. For the CDR3, the DNA is TGCGCCAGCAGTGAGAAGGGGGTCTCACCCCTCCACTTT.

The chain couples TRBV9 to TRBJ2-1; 7 positions agree with TRBD2. V trimming: 4 bases; J trimming: 6 bases; junction bases outside the gene matches: 10. The germline gives CDR1 SGDLS, CDR2 YYNGEE. The CDR3 extends over 15 amino acids. The CDR3 DNA is TGTGCCAGCAGCCCCTCGGGGGGTATGGGCAATGAGCAGTTCTTC. Its protein is CASSPSGGMGNEQFF.

This sequence joins TRBV7-9 and TRBJ1-1; D perhaps matches TRBD1 (6 bases). Germline assignment: CDR1 SEHNR and CDR2 FQNEAQ (reference sequence). V lost 6 bases, J lost 0 bases, and 14 bases lay in between. This CDR3 has 15 amino acids. CDR3 nucleotides: TGTGCCAGCAGGGGGGCCGGGACGGTGAACACTGAAGCTTTCTTT. It yields the protein CASRGAGTVNTEAFF.

V gene TRBV9 combines with J gene TRBJ1-4, with D possibly matching TRBD1 (5 bases). The ends were cut back, 4 bases at V and 0 bases at J, with 13 bases in the middle. The germline gives CDR1 SGDLS, CDR2 YYNGEE. CDR3 size: 16 residues. CDR3 bases: TGTGCCAGCAGCTCTCAAGGGGATACAACTAATGAAAAACTGTTTTTT. Amino acids: CASSSQGDTTNEKLFF.

The chain links TRBV24-1 to TRBJ2-5, with TRBD1 matching 7 bases. The CDR3 runs 16 residues. V gave up 4 bases and J gave up 4 bases; unmatched junction bases: 11. Germline V gene lookup returns CDR1 KGHDR and CDR2 SFDVKD. CDR3 DNA: TGTGCCACCAGTGACACGGCACAGGGGCGCCCAGAGACCCAGTACTTC. This encodes CATSDTAQGRPETQYF.

This clone was counted once. The chain combines TRBV27 with TRBJ1-6; 7 bases align to TRBD1. V trimming: 6 bases; J trimming: 4 bases; junction bases outside the gene matches: 3. Germline values: CDR1 MNHEY, CDR2 SMNVEV (reference sequence). This CDR3 is built from 14 residues. The CDR3 region has the DNA TGTGCCAGCAGCGAGACAGGGTATAATTCACCCCTCCACTTT. Amino acids: CASSETGYNSPLHF.

The chain combines TRBV19 with TRBJ1-6; TRBD1 matches 8 bases. Germline CDR1 reads LNHDA; CDR2 reads SQIVND (reference sequence). The CDR3 covers 17 residues. J was trimmed by 7 bases and V by 1 base; bases with no gene match: 9. CDR3 residues: CASSIAWDRSKNSPLHF. The CDR3 bases are TGTGCCAGTAGTATAGCCTGGGACAGGTCGAAGAATTCACCCCTCCACTTT. Full variable domain (rest looked up from reference TRBV19 and TRBJ1-6): DGGITQSPKYLFRKEGQNVTLSCEQNLNHDAMYWYRQDPGQGLRLIYYSQIVNDFQKGDIAEGYSVSREKKESFPLTVTSAQKNPTAFYLCASSIAWDRSKNSPLHFGNGTRLTVT.

The chain couples TRBV15 to TRBJ1-4, with 9 bases that match TRBD1. The germline gives CDR1 LNHNV, CDR2 YYDKDF (reference sequence). After removal of 3 bases from V and 8 bases from J, the junction contained 7 bases not matched to a gene. The CDR3 spans 15 residues. The CDR3, as DNA: TGTGCCACCAGCAGGGTACAGGGGGCAAGGGAAAAACTGTTTTTT. Residues: CATSRVQGAREKLFF.

CDR3 bases: TGTGCCAGCAGCACCGGACAGGGGCTTAATGAAAAACTGTTTTTT. It specifies CASSTGQGLNEKLFF. This chain connects TRBV9 to TRBJ1-4; 9 bases align to TRBD1. V trimming: 4 bases; J trimming: 4 bases; junction bases outside the gene matches: 5. Germline CDR1 reads SGDLS; CDR2 reads YYNGEE. This CDR3 spans 15 amino acids. Using reference TRBV9 and TRBJ1-4 for the parts outside the CDR3, the full variable domain is DSGVTQTPKHLITATGQRVTLRCSPRSGDLSVYWYQQSLDQGLQFLIQYYNGEERAKGNILERFSAQQFPDLHSELNLSSLELGDSALYFCASSTGQGLNEKLFFGSGTQLSVL.

V and J are TRBV5-1 and TRBJ1-4, with a possible D match to TRBD1 (6 bases). This CDR3 spans 15 amino acids. V lost 3 bases and J lost 0, with 9 bases in between. Germline CDR1 is SGHRS and CDR2 is YFSETQ. CDR3 coding DNA: TGCGCCAGCAGCTCGGACAGCTCAACTAATGAAAAACTGTTTTTT. The encoded protein is CASSSDSSTNEKLFF.

This rearrangement joins TRBV30 to TRBJ2-7; no clear D. V dropped 3 bases and J dropped 1 base, with 13 bases sitting between them. This CDR3 spans 14 amino acids. Germline V gene sequence: CDR1 GTSNPN, CDR2 SVGIG (reference sequence). DNA of the CDR3: TGTGCCTGGAGGCCCCTTGGGCTGTCCTACGAGCAGTACTTC. Its translation: CAWRPLGLSYEQYF.